The 24 T cell receptor beta chains given below trace back to one sample, sequenced in a study of shared clonotypes between healthy human individuals. Repertoires were generated with immunoSEQ multiplex PCR, while TCRdb's copy carries only in-frame clones and drops some. The table has 1.5 million to 2.5 million clones, about 94% seen once. Naive-designated CD8 cells lacked CD45RO, were positively enriched for CCR7, and omitted terminally differentiated effector memory CD45RA+ cells. Sequenced material: naive CD8+ T cells sorted from blood. All receptors derive from a man younger than 35 in good health.

The chain is built from TRBV7-9 and TRBJ2-7; 14 nucleotides align to TRBD2. V gave up 5 bases and J gave up 7 bases; unmatched junction bases: 7. Germline V gives CDR1 SEHNR, CDR2 FQNEAQ (reference sequence). CDR3 length: 15 residues. CDR3 region: CASSAGTSGRMEQYF. In DNA, the CDR3 is TGTGCCAGCAGCGCCGGGACTAGCGGGAGAATGGAGCAGTACTTC.

The rearrangement joins TRBV4-1 to TRBJ2-2; D remains unclear. The V end lost 0 bases, the J end lost 5 bases, and 7 bases lay between the germline ends. The CDR3 loop spans 14 amino acids. Germline V lookup: CDR1 MGHRA, CDR2 YSYEKL. CDR3 loop: CASSQDGATGELFF. In DNA, the CDR3 is TGCGCCAGCAGCCAAGATGGAGCGACCGGGGAGCTGTTTTTT.

This rearrangement joins TRBV5-6 to TRBJ2-3, with D possibly TRBD1 on 6 matching bases. This CDR3 has 12 residues. Germline loops: CDR1 SGHDT, CDR2 YYEEEE. The V gene lost 2 bases and the J gene lost 6 bases, with 7 bases spanning the gap. CDR3 in DNA: TGTGCCAGCAGCTTCCAGGGGGATACGCAGTATTTT. Protein product: CASSFQGDTQYF.

V gene TRBV12-5 combines with J gene TRBJ2-7; D tentatively reads TRBD1 or TRBD2 (5 bases each). Trimming removed 0 bases from V and 5 bases from J, with 17 bases in between. Germline-derived CDR1 and CDR2 are LGHNT and FRNRAP. This CDR3 comprises 16 residues. CDR3 in amino acids: CASGLVFEGSPHEQYF. DNA for the CDR3: TGTGCTAGTGGTTTGGTATTTGAGGGGTCCCCCCACGAGCAGTACTTC. Complete variable domain (other parts from reference TRBV12-5 and TRBJ2-7): DARVTQTPRHKVTEMGQEVTMRCQPILGHNTVFWYRQTMMQGLELLAYFRNRAPLDDSGMPKDRFSAEMPDATLATLKIQPSEPRDSAVYFCASGLVFEGSPHEQYFGPGTRLTVT.

This sequence joins TRBV11-2 and TRBJ2-7; D call uncertain. This CDR3 spans 15 amino acids. Trimming took off 6 bases at V and 2 bases at J, with 17 bases between the two ends. CDR1 is SGHAT and CDR2 is FQNNGV in the germline V gene. CDR3 sequence reads: CASSFSPEWAYEQYF. As DNA, the CDR3 is TGTGCCAGCAGTTTCAGCCCGGAGTGGGCCTACGAGCAGTACTTC.

This clone was detected once. V gene TRBV5-8 combines with J gene TRBJ2-5; D may be TRBD1 or TRBD2 (5 bases each). This CDR3 comprises 14 residues. Germline V gene sequence: CDR1 SGHTS, CDR2 YDEGEE. V lost 5 bases to trimming and J lost 1 base, with 12 bases between them. The CDR3 spells CASSSGTSQETQYF. CDR3 nucleotides: TGTGCCAGCAGTTCAGGGACCTCCCAAGAGACCCAGTACTTC.

This chain uses TRBV29-1 with TRBJ1-2, with 7 nucleotides matching TRBD1. Germline CDR1 reads SQVTM; CDR2 reads ANQGSEA. This CDR3 is 12 amino acids long. V gave up 5 bases and J gave up 8 bases; unmatched junction bases: 8. For the CDR3, the DNA is TGCAGCGTTCCCGACAGGGTCGGGGGCTACACCTTC. Protein sequence: CSVPDRVGGYTF.

The chain is built from TRBV14 and TRBJ2-7, with 8 bases aligning to TRBD1. This CDR3 comprises 16 residues. V was clipped by 3 bases and J by 4 bases; unmatched bases: 11. CDR1 and CDR2 from the germline V gene are SGHDN and FVKESK. CDR3 nucleotides: TGTGCCAGCAGCCATGTTCACACCGGGACAGGTTACGAGCAGTACTTC. Protein: CASSHVHTGTGYEQYF.

The rearrangement uses TRBV5-6 and TRBJ2-7; D not certain. The V and J ends lost 1 base and 3 bases respectively, with 11 bases between them. This CDR3 has 14 amino acids. Germline assignment: CDR1 SGHDT and CDR2 YYEEEE. The CDR3 loop is CASSLFGPNYEQYF. The CDR3 nucleotides are TGTGCCAGCAGCTTGTTTGGACCGAACTACGAGCAGTACTTC.

The chain carries TRBV27 and TRBJ2-5, with TRBD2 matching over 15 bases. CDR1 is MNHEY, CDR2 SMNVEV, per germline (reference sequence). CDR3 size: 17 residues. The junction had 7 bases not matched to a gene; V was cut back by 5 bases and J by 3 bases. The CDR3 sequence: CASSRTSGGAREETQYF. The CDR3 DNA follows: TGTGCCAGCAGTAGGACTAGCGGGGGGGCCCGGGAAGAGACCCAGTACTTC.

V is TRBV6-5 and J is TRBJ2-2; D not certain. Germline V lookup: CDR1 MNHEY, CDR2 SVGAGI. The CDR3 covers 14 residues. Trimming took 8 bases from V and 4 from J, leaving 14 bases between them. CDR3: CASGRYSGTGELFF. The CDR3 DNA follows: TGTGCCAGCGGACGGTACAGTGGCACCGGGGAGCTGTTTTTT.

This clone occurred once. CDR3 sequence (DNA): TGTGCCAGCAGCCCTGGGCGGGGGGGCGCGGGAACTGAAGCTTTCTTT. Its translation: CASSPGRGGAGTEAFF. This chain joins TRBV7-6 and TRBJ1-1, with D possibly matching TRBD1 (6 bases). The CDR3 is made up of 16 amino acids. CDR1 SGHVS and CDR2 FNYEAQ come from the germline V gene. The V end lost 5 bases, the J end lost 5 bases, and 21 bases lay between the germline ends.

The CDR3 reads CASSLEGYADTQYF. CDR3 coding DNA: TGTGCCAGCAGCTTAGAGGGGTACGCAGATACGCAGTATTTT. The chain combines TRBV7-8 with TRBJ2-3; D is perhaps TRBD1 (5 bases). Trimming removed 1 base at V and 4 bases at J, with 9 bases between. Germline V gene lookup returns CDR1 SGHVS and CDR2 FQNEAQ. The CDR3 has 14 amino acids.

The rearrangement links TRBV6-5 to TRBJ2-2; D is unclear. V lost 2 bases to trimming and J lost 6 bases, with 7 bases between them. From germline, CDR1 is MNHEY and CDR2 SVGAGI. This CDR3 is built from 13 residues. As DNA, the CDR3 is TGTGCCAGCAGTTACCTAACGGCCGGGGAGCTGTTTTTT. This sequence encodes CASSYLTAGELFF.

With regard to this clone: The sample contains more than one DNA sequence encoding this CDR3. This chain uses TRBV11-2 with TRBJ2-7; possibly TRBD1 or TRBD2 for D (5 bases each). With 3 bases removed from V and 3 bases from J, the gap between germline ends came to 12 bases. This CDR3 is 14 amino acids long. Germline V CDR1 and CDR2: SGHAT, FQNNGV. The CDR3 protein is CASSLVGAGYEQYF. The DNA for the CDR3 is TGTGCCAGCAGCTTGGTCGGGGCAGGCTACGAGCAGTACTTC.

Note on this clone: Other DNA sequences in this sample translate to the same CDR3. The V and J genes are TRBV5-4 and TRBJ2-7, with D perhaps matching TRBD1 or TRBD2 (5 bases each). Germline V gives CDR1 SGHNT, CDR2 YYREEE (reference sequence). V was shortened by 4 bases and J by 1 base, with 9 bases between the two germline ends. This CDR3 has 13 amino acids. Here the CDR3 DNA reads TGTGCCAGCAGCCCGGGGCTATCCTACGAGCAGTACTTC. Its protein product is CASSPGLSYEQYF.

The chain combines TRBV7-9 with TRBJ1-1, with D unresolved. CDR1 and CDR2 (germline): SEHNR, FQNEAQ (reference sequence). Trimming took off 5 bases at V and 4 bases at J, with 14 bases between the two ends. The CDR3 extends over 14 amino acids. The CDR3 protein is CASSPTVPGTEAFF. The CDR3 nucleotides read TGTGCCAGCAGCCCCACAGTGCCGGGCACTGAAGCTTTCTTT.

The chain carries TRBV6-5 and TRBJ2-6; D is unclear. Germline lookup yields CDR1 MNHEY and CDR2 SVGAGI. The CDR3 length is 15 residues. V lost 4 bases to trimming and J lost 4 bases, with 11 bases between them. As DNA, the CDR3 is TGTGCCAGCAGTTTCTGGGCGGACGGGGCCAACGTCCTGACTTTC. This sequence encodes CASSFWADGANVLTF.

This chain connects TRBV4-1 to TRBJ2-7; D not certain. This CDR3 has 13 amino acids. The V end lost 0 bases, the J end lost 3 bases, and 6 bases lay between the germline ends. Looked up from germline, CDR1 is MGHRA and CDR2 is YSYEKL. The CDR3 is CASSQDQFYEQYF. DNA for the CDR3: TGCGCCAGCAGCCAAGACCAGTTCTACGAGCAGTACTTC.

This clone is a singleton in its sample. V and J are TRBV5-1 and TRBJ2-5; no reliable D call. From germline, CDR1 is SGHRS and CDR2 YFSETQ. This CDR3 has 16 residues. The V gene lost 0 bases and the J gene lost 1 base, with 13 bases spanning the gap. The CDR3 nucleotides read TGCGCCAGCAGCTTGGAGACACTCCCTCTCCAAGAGACCCAGTACTTC. Amino acid sequence: CASSLETLPLQETQYF.

J is TRBJ1-2 and V is TRBV5-8, with D hard to call. V was cut by 0 bases and J by 3 bases, with 6 bases left in between. The CDR3 contains 13 residues. CDR1 SGHTS and CDR2 YDEGEE come from the germline V gene. For the CDR3, the DNA is TGTGCCAGCAGCTTGGGGGCGCACTATGGCTACACCTTC. It codes for CASSLGAHYGYTF.

The count of this clone is one. This chain uses TRBV27 with TRBJ2-2, with unresolved D. Germline assignment: CDR1 MNHEY and CDR2 SMNVEV (reference sequence). Between the trimmed V and J ends, which lost 0 bases and 7 bases, there was a span of 6 bases. CDR3 size: 13 residues. The CDR3 DNA reads as TGTGCCAGCAGTTTATCGACAATCGGGGAGCTGTTTTTT. This encodes CASSLSTIGELFF.

The rearrangement uses TRBV7-9 and TRBJ2-7, with D tentatively TRBD2 (5 bases). This CDR3 spans 14 amino acids. The ends were cut back, 0 bases at V and 3 bases at J, with 9 bases in the middle. The germline CDR1 and CDR2 sequences are SEHNR and FQNEAQ (reference sequence). CDR3: CASSLALGDYEQYF. As DNA, the CDR3 is TGTGCCAGCAGCTTAGCGCTCGGGGACTACGAGCAGTACTTC.

This clone has a single count. The chain combines TRBV27 with TRBJ1-2, with D possibly matching TRBD1 (5 bases). The V gene's germline CDR1 is MNHEY and CDR2 SMNVEV (reference sequence). This CDR3 contains 16 residues. V lost 7 bases and J 4 bases, leaving 22 bases between the germline ends. This CDR3 is CASTRTPVAGIYGYTF. The DNA for the CDR3 is TGTGCCAGCACCCGGACACCCGTTGCAGGCATCTATGGCTACACCTTC.